This TCR beta chain emerged from a study of spatial heterogeneity in lung cancer. Study background: Donors were 72 untreated early-stage non-small cell lung cancer patients. Mean representation of each unique TCR and UMI combination in the raw reads exceeded nine occurrences. Broader study findings: There were more appearances of ubiquitous expanded tumor TCRs in blood at resection than at follow-up.

The V and J ends lost 4 bases and 1 base, in that order; junction bases with no gene match: 4. The germline gives CDR1 SGHRS, CDR2 YFSETQ. The CDR3 extends over 15 amino acids. One entry per CDR3 protein results from TCRdb running MiXCR on the 5' RACE reads. The table lists around 120,000 distinct CDR3 sequences, more than 10% of them singletons. Time point indicated: blood at routine non-recurrence follow-up after resection. Researchers sequenced whole RNA taken from tumor, nontumor lung or frozen PBMC without sorting. The table lists this clonotype with a few counts. Its antigen remains unknown. This clonotype originated in a male donor with early-stage non-small cell lung cancer. This chain connects TRBV5-1 to TRBJ1-5; 8 nucleotides match TRBD1. This sample comprised PBMCs, obtained at follow-up. The CDR3 DNA reads TGCGCCAGCAGCGATGGACAGGGAAGCAATCAGCCCCAGCATTTT. Translation gives CASSDGQGSNQPQHF.